What follows describes a single T cell receptor beta chain. Its target is unknown. This sample was included in a study of beta chain features in type 1 diabetes. Study conclusions and caveats: Moderate yet significant TCRB CDR3 shortening was seen in Type 1 diabetes patients in all four CD4+ subsets. Using cDNA template may skew counts toward highly expressing activated cells.

Expressed TCRB transcripts were sequenced because the isolated RNA had all been reverse transcribed beforehand. TCRdb's copy holds only in-frame clones and misses some; the assay was immunoSEQ multiplex PCR. There are around 260,000 clones in the sample; roughly 24% occur only once, and around 0.012% lies in the top ten. The CDR3 is 12 residues long. Looked up from germline, CDR1 is MNHEY and CDR2 is SMNVEV (reference sequence). V lost 6 bases and J 8 bases, leaving 13 bases between the germline ends. Sequenced sample: naive CD4+ T cells from blood. The rearrangement uses TRBV27 and TRBJ2-5; D uncertain. The TCR was taken from a woman aged 30 to 39 with type 1 diabetes. In nucleotides, the CDR3 is TGTGCCAGCAGCCAAAGAGATAGTACCCAGTACTTC. Its protein is CASSQRDSTQYF.